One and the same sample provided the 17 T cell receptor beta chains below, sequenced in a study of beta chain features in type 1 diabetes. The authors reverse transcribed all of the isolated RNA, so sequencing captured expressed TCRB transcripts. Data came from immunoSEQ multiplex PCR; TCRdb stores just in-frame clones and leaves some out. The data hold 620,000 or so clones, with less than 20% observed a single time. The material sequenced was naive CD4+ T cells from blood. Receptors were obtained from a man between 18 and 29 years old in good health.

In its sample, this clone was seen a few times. The CDR3 nucleotides are TGTGCCAGCAGTTACGACGTGGCCTTCTATGGCTACACCTTC. It is translated as CASSYDVAFYGYTF. The chain has TRBV6-5 and TRBJ1-2; the D is unclear. The CDR3 is 14 residues long. Deletions cut 2 bases from V and 4 bases from J, with 11 bases between. The V gene's germline CDR1 is MNHEY and CDR2 SVGAGI.

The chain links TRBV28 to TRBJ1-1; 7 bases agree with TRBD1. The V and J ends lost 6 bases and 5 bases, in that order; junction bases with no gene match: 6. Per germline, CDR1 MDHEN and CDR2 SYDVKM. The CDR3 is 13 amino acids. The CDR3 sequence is CASSDRVGTEAFF. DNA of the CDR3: TGTGCCAGCAGCGACAGGGTGGGAACTGAAGCTTTCTTT.

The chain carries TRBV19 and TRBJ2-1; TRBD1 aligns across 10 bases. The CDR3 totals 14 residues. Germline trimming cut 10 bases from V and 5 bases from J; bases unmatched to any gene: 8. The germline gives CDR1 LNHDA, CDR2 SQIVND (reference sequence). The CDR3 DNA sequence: TGTGCCATTGCCGACAGGGGGCTAAACAATGAGCAGTTCTTC. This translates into CAIADRGLNNEQFF.

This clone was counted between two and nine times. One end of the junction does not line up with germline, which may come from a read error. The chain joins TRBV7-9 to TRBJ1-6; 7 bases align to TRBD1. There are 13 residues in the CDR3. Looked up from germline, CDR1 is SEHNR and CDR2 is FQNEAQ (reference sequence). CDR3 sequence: CASSATGNSPLHF. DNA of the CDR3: TGTGCTAGCAGCGCGACAGGGAATTCACCCCTCCACTTT.

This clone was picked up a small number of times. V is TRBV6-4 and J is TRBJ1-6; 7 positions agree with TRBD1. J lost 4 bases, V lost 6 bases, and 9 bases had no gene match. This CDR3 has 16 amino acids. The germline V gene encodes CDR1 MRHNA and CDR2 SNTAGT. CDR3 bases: TGTGCCAGCAGCCTAAGGACAGGCCGATATAATTCACCCCTCCACTTT. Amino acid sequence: CASSLRTGRYNSPLHF.

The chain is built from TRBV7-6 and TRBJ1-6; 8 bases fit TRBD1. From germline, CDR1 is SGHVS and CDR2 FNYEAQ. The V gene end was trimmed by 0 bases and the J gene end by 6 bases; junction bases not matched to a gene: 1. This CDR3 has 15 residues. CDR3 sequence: CASSLAQGANSPLHF. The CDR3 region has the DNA TGTGCCAGCAGCTTAGCGCAGGGGGCTAATTCACCCCTCCACTTT.

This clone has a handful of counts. CDR3 loop: CASSYRETGTYEQYF. For the CDR3, the DNA is TGTGCCAGCAGTTACAGGGAGACAGGGACCTACGAGCAGTACTTC. The chain combines TRBV6-6 with TRBJ2-7; 7 positions agree with TRBD1. The CDR3 is 15 residues long. Germline lookup yields CDR1 MNHNY and CDR2 SVGAGI (reference sequence). Germline trimming cut 2 bases from V and 2 bases from J; bases unmatched to any gene: 6.

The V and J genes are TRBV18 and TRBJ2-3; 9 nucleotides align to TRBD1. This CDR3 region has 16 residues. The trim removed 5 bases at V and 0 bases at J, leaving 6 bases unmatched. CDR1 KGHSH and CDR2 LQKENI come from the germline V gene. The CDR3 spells CASSAQGAASTDTQYF. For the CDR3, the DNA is TGTGCCAGCTCAGCACAGGGGGCGGCTAGCACAGATACGCAGTATTTT.

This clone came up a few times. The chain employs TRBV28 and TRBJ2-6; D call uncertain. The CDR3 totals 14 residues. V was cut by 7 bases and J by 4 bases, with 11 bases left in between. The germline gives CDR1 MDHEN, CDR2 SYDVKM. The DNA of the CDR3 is TGTGCCAGCAATCGTCTCTCCGGGGCCAACGTCCTGACTTTC. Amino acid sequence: CASNRLSGANVLTF.

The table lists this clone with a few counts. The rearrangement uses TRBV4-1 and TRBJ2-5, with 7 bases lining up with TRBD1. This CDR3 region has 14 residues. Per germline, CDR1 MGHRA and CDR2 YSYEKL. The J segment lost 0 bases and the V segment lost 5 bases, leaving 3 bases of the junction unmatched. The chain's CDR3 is CASSETGYQETQYF. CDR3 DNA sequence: TGCGCCAGCAGCGAGACAGGGTACCAAGAGACCCAGTACTTC.

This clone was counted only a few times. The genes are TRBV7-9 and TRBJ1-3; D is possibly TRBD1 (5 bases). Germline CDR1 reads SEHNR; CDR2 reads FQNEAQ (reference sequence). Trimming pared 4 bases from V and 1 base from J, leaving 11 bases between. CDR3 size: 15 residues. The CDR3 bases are TGTGCCAGCAGCTCACCGAGGGGATCTGGAAACACCATATATTTT. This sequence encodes CASSSPRGSGNTIYF.

CDR3 bases: TGTGCCAGCAGCGTCCAGGGGGCGACTGAAGCTTTCTTT. It specifies CASSVQGATEAFF. This chain joins TRBV7-3 and TRBJ1-1; 8 bases line up with TRBD1. Per the germline V gene, CDR1 is SGHTA and CDR2 is FQGTGA. CDR3 length: 13 residues. Trimming removed 5 bases from V and 5 bases from J; junction bases left unmatched: 4.

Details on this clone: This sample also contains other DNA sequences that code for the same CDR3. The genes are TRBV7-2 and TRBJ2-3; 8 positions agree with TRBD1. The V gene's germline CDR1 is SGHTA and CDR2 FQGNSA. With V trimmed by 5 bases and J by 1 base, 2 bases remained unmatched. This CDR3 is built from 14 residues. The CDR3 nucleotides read TGTGCCAGCAGCCTGGACAGGGGCACAGATACGCAGTATTTT. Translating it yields CASSLDRGTDTQYF.

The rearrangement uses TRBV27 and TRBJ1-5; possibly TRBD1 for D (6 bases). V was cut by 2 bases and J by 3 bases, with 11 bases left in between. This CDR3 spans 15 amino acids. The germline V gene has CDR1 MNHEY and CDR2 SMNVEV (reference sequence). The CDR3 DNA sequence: TGTGCCAGCAGTTTAAGGCAGGGGACCAATCAGCCCCAGCATTTT. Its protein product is CASSLRQGTNQPQHF.

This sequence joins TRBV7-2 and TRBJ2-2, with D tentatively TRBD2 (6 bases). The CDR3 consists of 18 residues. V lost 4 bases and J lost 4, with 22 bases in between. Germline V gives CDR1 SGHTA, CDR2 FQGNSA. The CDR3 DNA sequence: TGTGCCAGCAGCTCACCCCGCGCTAGCGCCCGAGGCACCGGGGAGCTGTTTTTT. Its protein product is CASSSPRASARGTGELFF.

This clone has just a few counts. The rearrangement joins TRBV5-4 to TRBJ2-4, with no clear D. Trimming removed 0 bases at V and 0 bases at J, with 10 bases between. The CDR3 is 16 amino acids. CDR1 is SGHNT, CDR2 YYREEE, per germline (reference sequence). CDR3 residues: CASSLVPTVAKNIQYF. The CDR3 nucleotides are TGTGCCAGCAGCTTGGTCCCTACAGTAGCCAAAAACATTCAGTACTTC.

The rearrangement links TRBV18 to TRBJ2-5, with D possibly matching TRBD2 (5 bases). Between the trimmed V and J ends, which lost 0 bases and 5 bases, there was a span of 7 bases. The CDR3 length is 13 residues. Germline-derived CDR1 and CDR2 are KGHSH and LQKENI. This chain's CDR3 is CASSPPTRETQYF. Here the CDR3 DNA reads TGTGCCAGCTCACCACCAACTAGGGAGACCCAGTACTTC.